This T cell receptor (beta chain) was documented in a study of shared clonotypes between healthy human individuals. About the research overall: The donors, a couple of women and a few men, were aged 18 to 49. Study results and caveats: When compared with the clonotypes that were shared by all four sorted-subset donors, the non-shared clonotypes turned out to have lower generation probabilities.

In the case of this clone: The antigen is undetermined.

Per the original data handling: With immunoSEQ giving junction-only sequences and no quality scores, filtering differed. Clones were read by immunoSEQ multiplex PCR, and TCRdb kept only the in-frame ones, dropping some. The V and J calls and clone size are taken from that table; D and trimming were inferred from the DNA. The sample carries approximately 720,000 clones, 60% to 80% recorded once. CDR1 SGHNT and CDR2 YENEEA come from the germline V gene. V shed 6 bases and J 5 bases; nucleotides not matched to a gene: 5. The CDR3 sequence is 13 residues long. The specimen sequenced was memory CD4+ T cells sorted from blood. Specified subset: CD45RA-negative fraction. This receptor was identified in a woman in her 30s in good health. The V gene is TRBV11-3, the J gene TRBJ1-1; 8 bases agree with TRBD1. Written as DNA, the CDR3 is TGTGCCAGCAGATACGACAGGGGAACTGAAGCTTTCTTT. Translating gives CASRYDRGTEAFF.